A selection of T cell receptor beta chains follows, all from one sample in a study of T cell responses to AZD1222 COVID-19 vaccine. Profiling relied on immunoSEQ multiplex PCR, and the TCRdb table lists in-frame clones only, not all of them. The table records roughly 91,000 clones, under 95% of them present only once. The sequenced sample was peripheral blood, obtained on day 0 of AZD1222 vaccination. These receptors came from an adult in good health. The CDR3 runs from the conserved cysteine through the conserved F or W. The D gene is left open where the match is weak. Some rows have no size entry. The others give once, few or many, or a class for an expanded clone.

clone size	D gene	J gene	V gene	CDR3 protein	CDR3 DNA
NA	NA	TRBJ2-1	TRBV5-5	CASSVITGTEQFF	TGTGCCAGCAGCGTCATCACAGGGACTGAGCAGTTCTTC
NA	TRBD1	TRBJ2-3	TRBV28	CASSWTGGKDTQYF	TGTGCCAGCAGCTGGACAGGGGGAAAGGATACGCAGTATTTT
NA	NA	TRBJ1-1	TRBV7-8	CASSSLHYTEAFF	TGTGCCAGCAGCTCATTACACTACACTGAAGCTTTCTTT
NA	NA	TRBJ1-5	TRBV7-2	CASSFEQNQPQHF	TGTGCCAGCAGCTTCGAACAGAATCAGCCCCAGCATTTT
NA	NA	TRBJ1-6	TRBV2	CASTLRASTNSPLHF	TGTGCCAGCACTCTCAGGGCTAGTACTAATTCACCCCTCCACTTT
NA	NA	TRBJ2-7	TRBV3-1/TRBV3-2	CASSPPSGGFNEQYF	TGTGCCAGCAGCCCGCCCTCCGGAGGGTTTAACGAGCAGTACTTC
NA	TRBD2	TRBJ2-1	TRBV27	CASRPTSGNEQFF	TGTGCCAGCAGGCCGACTAGCGGTAATGAGCAGTTCTTC
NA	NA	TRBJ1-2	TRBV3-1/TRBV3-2	CASSQTLTGNYGYTF	TGTGCCAGCAGCCAAACTCTCACAGGAAACTATGGCTACACCTTC
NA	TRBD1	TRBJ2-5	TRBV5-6	CASTGTGQETQYF	TGTGCCAGCACCGGGACAGGGCAAGAGACCCAGTACTTC
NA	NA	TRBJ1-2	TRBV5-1	CASYPGGSGGYTF	TGCGCCAGCTACCCCGGGGGATCAGGTGGCTACACCTTC
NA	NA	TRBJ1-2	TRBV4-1	CASSQGERRSNYGGYTF	TGCGCCAGCAGCCAAGGGGAAAGAAGGAGCAACTATGGCGGCTACACCTTC
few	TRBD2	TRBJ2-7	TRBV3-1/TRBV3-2	CASSEGLAGGYEQYF	TGTGCCAGCAGCGAGGGACTAGCGGGAGGGTACGAGCAGTACTTC
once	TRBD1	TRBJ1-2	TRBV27	CASSGQGAGGYGYTF	TGTGCCAGTTCGGGACAGGGGGCTGGGGGGTATGGCTACACCTTC
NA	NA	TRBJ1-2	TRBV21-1	CASSKVAGGGGYTF	TGTGCCAGCAGCAAAGTTGCAGGGGGCGGTGGCTACACCTTC
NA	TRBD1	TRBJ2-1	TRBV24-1	CATSDVPGQGLDNEQFF	TGTGCCACCAGTGATGTCCCGGGACAGGGCCTCGACAATGAGCAGTTCTTC
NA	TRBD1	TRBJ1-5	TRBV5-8	CASSPYQGGQPQHF	TGTGCCAGCAGCCCCTACCAGGGGGGACAGCCCCAGCATTTT
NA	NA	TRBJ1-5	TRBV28	CASTGQSYQPQHF	TGTGCCAGCACCGGACAGAGCTATCAGCCCCAGCATTTT
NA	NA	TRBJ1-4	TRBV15	CATSRARGFNEKLFF	TGTGCCACCAGCAGAGCGCGAGGGTTTAATGAAAAACTGTTTTTT
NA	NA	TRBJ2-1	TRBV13	CASSALPNEQFF	TGTGCCAGCAGCGCCCTTCCCAATGAGCAGTTCTTC
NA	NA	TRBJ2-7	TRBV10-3	CAISEGRGTAYEQYF	TGTGCCATCAGTGAGGGGAGGGGGACGGCCTACGAGCAGTACTTC
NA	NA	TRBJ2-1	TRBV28	CASSLYNEQFF	TGTGCCAGCAGTCTTTACAATGAGCAGTTCTTC
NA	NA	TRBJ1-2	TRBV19	CASRVTTNYGYTF	TGTGCCAGTAGAGTGACAACTAACTATGGCTACACCTTC
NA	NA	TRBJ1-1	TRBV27	CASRQQGYTEAFF	TGTGCCAGCAGGCAACAGGGATACACTGAAGCTTTCTTT
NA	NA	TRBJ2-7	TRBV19	CASSETGTAYEQYF	TGTGCCAGTAGTGAGACAGGGACTGCCTACGAGCAGTACTTC
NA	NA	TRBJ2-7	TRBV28	CASSFRESYEQYF	TGTGCCAGCAGTTTTAGGGAATCCTACGAGCAGTACTTC
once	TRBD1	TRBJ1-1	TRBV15	CATSGDSLMNTEAFF	TGTGCCACCAGCGGGGACAGTTTAATGAACACTGAAGCTTTCTTT
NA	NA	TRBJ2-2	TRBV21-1	CASSNKRGTGVSGELFF	TGTGCCAGCAGCAACAAAAGGGGGACAGGGGTGAGCGGGGAGCTGTTTTTT
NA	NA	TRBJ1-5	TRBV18	CASSPEISRAQHF	TGTGCCAGCTCACCAGAGATTTCTAGGGCCCAGCATTTT
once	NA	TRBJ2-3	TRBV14	CASSQIKAERDTQYF	TGTGCCAGCAGCCAAATCAAGGCGGAGCGGGATACGCAGTATTTT
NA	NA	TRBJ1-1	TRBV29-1	CSVLGWETEAFF	TGCAGCGTTCTGGGGTGGGAAACTGAAGCTTTCTTT
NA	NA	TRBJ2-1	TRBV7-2	CASSLDGGSYNEQFF	TGTGCCAGCAGCTTAGACGGAGGCTCCTACAATGAGCAGTTCTTC
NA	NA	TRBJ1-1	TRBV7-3	CASLQGPNTEAFF	TGTGCCAGCTTACAGGGCCCGAACACTGAAGCTTTCTTT
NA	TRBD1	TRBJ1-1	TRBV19	CASSQQGATEAFF	TGTGCCAGTAGCCAACAGGGGGCGACTGAAGCTTTCTTT
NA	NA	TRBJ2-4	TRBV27	CASSWDGKVQYF	TGTGCCAGCAGCTGGGACGGGAAGGTGCAGTACTTC
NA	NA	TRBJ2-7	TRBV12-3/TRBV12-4	CASSQTWYEQYF	TGTGCCAGCAGTCAGACATGGTACGAGCAGTACTTC
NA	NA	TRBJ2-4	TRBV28	CASSLRRFSIQYF	TGTGCCAGCAGTTTACGGCGGTTTAGCATTCAGTACTTC
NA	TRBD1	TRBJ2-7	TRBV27	CASSEETGTYEQYF	TGTGCCAGCAGTGAGGAGACAGGGACCTACGAGCAGTACTTC
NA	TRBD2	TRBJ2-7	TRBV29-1	CSVRGLADYNSYEQYF	TGCAGCGTTCGGGGACTAGCGGATTACAACTCCTACGAGCAGTACTTC